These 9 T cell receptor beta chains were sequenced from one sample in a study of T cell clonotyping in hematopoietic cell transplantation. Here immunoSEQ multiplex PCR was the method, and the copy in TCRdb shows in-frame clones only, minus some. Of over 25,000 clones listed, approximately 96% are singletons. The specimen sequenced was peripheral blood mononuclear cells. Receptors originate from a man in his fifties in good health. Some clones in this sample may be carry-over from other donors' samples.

This chain's CDR3 is CASSLVPQGYTDTQYF. Written as DNA, the CDR3 is TGTGCCAGCAGCTTAGTCCCGCAGGGGTACACAGATACGCAGTATTTT. This sequence joins TRBV11-2 and TRBJ2-3, with D perhaps TRBD1 (6 bases). There are 16 residues in the CDR3. V was shortened by 1 base and J by 2 bases, with 13 bases between the two germline ends. Germline V gene data show CDR1 as SGHAT and CDR2 as FQNNGV.

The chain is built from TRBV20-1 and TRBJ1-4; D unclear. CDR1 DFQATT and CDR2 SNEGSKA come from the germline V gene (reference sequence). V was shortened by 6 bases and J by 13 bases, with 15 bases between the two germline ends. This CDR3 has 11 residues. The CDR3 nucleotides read TGCAGTGCCCAGAAGGGTGACGGACTGTTTTTT. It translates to CSAQKGDGLFF.

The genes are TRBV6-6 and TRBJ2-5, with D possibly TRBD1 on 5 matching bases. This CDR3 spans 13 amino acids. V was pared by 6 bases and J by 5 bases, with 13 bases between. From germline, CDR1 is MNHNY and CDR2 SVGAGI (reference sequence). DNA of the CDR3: TGTGCCAGCAGGGGTCCCGCAGGGGAGACCCAGTACTTC. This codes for CASRGPAGETQYF.

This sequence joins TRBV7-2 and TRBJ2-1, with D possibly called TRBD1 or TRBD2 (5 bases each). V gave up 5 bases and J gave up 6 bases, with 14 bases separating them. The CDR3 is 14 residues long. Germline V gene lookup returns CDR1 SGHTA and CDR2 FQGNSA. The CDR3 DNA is TGTGCCAGCAGCCGGGACCGGGGCTCCAATGAGCAGTTCTTC. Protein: CASSRDRGSNEQFF.

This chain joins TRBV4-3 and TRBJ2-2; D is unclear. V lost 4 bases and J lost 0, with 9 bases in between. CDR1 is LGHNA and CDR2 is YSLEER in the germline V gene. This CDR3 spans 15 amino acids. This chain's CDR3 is CASSRQVSNTGELFF. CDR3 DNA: TGCGCCAGCAGCCGTCAGGTCTCGAACACCGGGGAGCTGTTTTTT.

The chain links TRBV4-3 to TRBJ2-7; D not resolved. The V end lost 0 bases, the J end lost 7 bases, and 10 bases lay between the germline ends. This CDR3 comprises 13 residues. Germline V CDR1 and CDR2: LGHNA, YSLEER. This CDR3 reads CASSQDFGVEQYF. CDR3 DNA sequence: TGCGCCAGCAGCCAAGATTTTGGGGTTGAGCAGTACTTC.

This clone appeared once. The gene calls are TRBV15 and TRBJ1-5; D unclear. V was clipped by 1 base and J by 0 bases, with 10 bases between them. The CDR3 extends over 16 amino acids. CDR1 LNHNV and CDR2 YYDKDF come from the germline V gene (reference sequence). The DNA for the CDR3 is TGTGCCACCAGCAGAGTGGCAGGCCGTAGCAATCAGCCCCAGCATTTT. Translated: CATSRVAGRSNQPQHF.

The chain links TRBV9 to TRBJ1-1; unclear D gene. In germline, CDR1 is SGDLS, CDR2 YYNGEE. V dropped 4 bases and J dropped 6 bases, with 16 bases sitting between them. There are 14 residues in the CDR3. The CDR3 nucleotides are TGTGCCAGCAGCATGACACTCGGAAGCGCTGAAGCTTTCTTT. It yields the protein CASSMTLGSAEAFF.

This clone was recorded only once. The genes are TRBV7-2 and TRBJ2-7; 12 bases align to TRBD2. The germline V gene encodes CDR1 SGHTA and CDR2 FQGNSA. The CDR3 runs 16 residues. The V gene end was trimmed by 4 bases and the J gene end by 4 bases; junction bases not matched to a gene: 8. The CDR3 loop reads CASSSRWTSGVYEQYF. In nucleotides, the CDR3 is TGTGCCAGCAGCTCCCGATGGACTAGCGGGGTATACGAGCAGTACTTC.